The 28 T cell receptor beta chains listed next were all sequenced from one sample in a study of cytomegalovirus exposure and HLA in healthy donors. PCR amplification relied on 60 Vbeta primers (plus 13 Jbeta primers). Sequenced by immunoSEQ multiplex PCR; TCRdb stores in-frame clones only, minus some. This table has 80,000 to 100,000 clones, roughly 70% appearing once. Sequences were obtained from PBMCs. These TCRs come from a man aged 50-60 years in good health and CMV-seronegative.

In this sample, this clone turned up once. V usage is TRBV29-1 and J usage is TRBJ2-3, with D maybe TRBD1 (5 bases). Germline loops: CDR1 SQVTM, CDR2 ANQGSEA. The CDR3 is made up of 13 amino acids. Trimming removed 3 bases at V and 5 bases at J, with 12 bases between. The CDR3: CSVELSRGDTQYF. The DNA for the CDR3 is TGCAGCGTTGAGTTGTCTAGGGGAGATACGCAGTATTTT.

This sequence joins TRBV19 and TRBJ2-5, with D perhaps TRBD1 (6 bases). Germline CDR1 is LNHDA and CDR2 is SQIVND (reference sequence). Trimming cost V 5 bases and J 2 bases, with 12 bases left between them. This CDR3 comprises 14 residues. The CDR3 loop reads CASSGGQRQETQYF. The CDR3 DNA reads TGTGCCAGTAGTGGGGGACAACGTCAAGAGACCCAGTACTTC.

The V call is TRBV5-4, the J call TRBJ1-2; 8 bases align to TRBD1. The CDR3 has 14 amino acids. Germline V gene data show CDR1 as SGHNT and CDR2 as YYREEE (reference sequence). The ends lost 4 bases at V and 4 bases at J; junction bases unmatched: 6. CDR3 coding DNA: TGTGCCAGCAGCCCCGGACAGGGACTCTATGGCTACACCTTC. Protein sequence: CASSPGQGLYGYTF.

V gene TRBV28 combines with J gene TRBJ2-7; TRBD1 agrees at 8 bases. V shed 8 bases and J 3 bases; nucleotides not matched to a gene: 6. CDR1 and CDR2 from the germline V gene are MDHEN and SYDVKM. CDR3 length: 13 residues. The CDR3 region is CASAGTGLYEQYF. The CDR3 DNA sequence: TGTGCCAGCGCCGGGACAGGCCTCTACGAGCAGTACTTC. The whole variable domain, filled in from reference TRBV28 and TRBJ2-7, reads DVKVTQSSRYLVKRTGEKVFLECVQDMDHENMFWYRQDPGLGLRLIYFSYDVKMKEKGDIPEGYSVSREKKERFSLILESASTNQTSMYLCASAGTGLYEQYFGPGTRLTVT.

This sequence joins TRBV19 and TRBJ1-5; a weak D match, TRBD1 (5 bases). The CDR3 length is 12 residues. Germline V CDR1 and CDR2: LNHDA, SQIVND (reference sequence). V shed 4 bases and J shed 7 bases, with 8 bases lying between them. The CDR3 protein is CASSSGGQPQHF. CDR3 coding DNA: TGTGCCAGTAGTAGCGGGGGGCAGCCCCAGCATTTT.

The rearrangement uses TRBV6-5 and TRBJ2-5; 10 bases align to TRBD2. The germline V gene has CDR1 MNHEY and CDR2 SVGAGI. J gave up 5 bases and V 1 base, and 4 bases lay outside the gene matches. CDR3 size: 15 residues. The CDR3, as DNA: TGTGCCAGCAGTTACTTAGCGGGGGGCAGGGAGACCCAGTACTTC. Its protein product is CASSYLAGGRETQYF.

The chain's CDR3 is CSARTGGNEQFF. CDR3 bases: TGCAGCGCTCGAACAGGGGGGAATGAGCAGTTCTTC. The chain carries TRBV29-1 and TRBJ2-1; TRBD1 aligns across 8 bases. Germline CDR1 reads SQVTM; CDR2 reads ANQGSEA. With 7 bases clipped from V and 7 bases from J, the junction kept 6 bases outside the gene matches. This CDR3 is 12 amino acids long.

This chain links TRBV28 with TRBJ2-7, with D possibly being TRBD2 (6 bases). The CDR3 is made up of 14 amino acids. Trimming removed 2 bases from V and 5 bases from J, with 13 bases in between. CDR1 and CDR2 from the germline V gene are MDHEN and SYDVKM. CDR3 protein: CASSLMRGDDEQYF. The CDR3, as DNA: TGTGCCAGCAGTTTAATGCGGGGTGACGACGAGCAGTACTTC.

This sequence joins TRBV19 and TRBJ2-7; the match to TRBD2 covers 15 bases. The CDR3 spans 21 residues. Germline CDR1 is LNHDA and CDR2 is SQIVND (reference sequence). J gave up 1 base and V 3 bases, and 16 bases lay outside the gene matches. CDR3 nucleotides: TGTGCCAGTAGTATGGGTGAAAAGCGGACTAGCGGGGGGGCCGGGTCCTACGAGCAGTACTTC. It translates to CASSMGEKRTSGGAGSYEQYF.

The chain is built from TRBV5-4 and TRBJ2-3; 8 nucleotides match TRBD2. This CDR3 region has 16 residues. Trimming at V came to 4 bases and at J to 4 bases, leaving 11 bases not matched to a gene. Germline CDR1 reads SGHNT; CDR2 reads YYREEE (reference sequence). The CDR3 DNA is TGTGCCAGCAGCGGGGTCAGAAGCGGGGGTTCAGATACGCAGTATTTT. Protein sequence: CASSGVRSGGSDTQYF.

The V and J genes are TRBV28 and TRBJ2-2; 7 nucleotides align to TRBD1. The V and J ends lost 6 bases and 8 bases, in that order; junction bases with no gene match: 15. Germline V gives CDR1 MDHEN, CDR2 SYDVKM. This CDR3 has 16 amino acids. DNA for the CDR3: TGTGCCAGCAGCCCGTGGGTTCGGGGACAGTTAGGGGAGCTGTTTTTT. Translated: CASSPWVRGQLGELFF.

The chain combines TRBV29-1 with TRBJ2-6; 7 bases are a match to TRBD1. CDR3 length: 14 residues. With V trimmed by 6 bases and J by 3 bases, 5 bases remained unmatched. The germline V gene encodes CDR1 SQVTM and CDR2 ANQGSEA. Here the CDR3 DNA reads TGCAGCGTAGAGACAGGGCTTGGGGCCAACGTCCTGACTTTC. Residues: CSVETGLGANVLTF.

The chain joins TRBV7-6 to TRBJ2-1; 11 bases fit TRBD1. CDR3 length: 15 amino acids. Trimming cost V 5 bases and J 7 bases; bases outside gene matches: 7. The germline gives CDR1 SGHVS, CDR2 FNYEAQ. The CDR3 nucleotides are TGTGCCAGCAGCGACCGGGACAGGGGGTTAAATGAGCAGTTCTTC. This encodes CASSDRDRGLNEQFF.

The J gene is TRBJ2-7, the V gene TRBV6-5; 8 nucleotides line up with TRBD1. The J segment lost 5 bases and the V segment lost 6 bases, leaving 12 bases of the junction unmatched. Germline CDR1 MNHEY, CDR2 SVGAGI. CDR3 size: 15 residues. In DNA, the CDR3 is TGTGCCAGCAGGCGCGGACAGGGTGAATTTAACGAGCAGTACTTC. Translating gives CASRRGQGEFNEQYF.

The chain joins TRBV18 to TRBJ1-1; 9 positions match TRBD1. J gave up 5 bases and V 3 bases, and 4 bases lay outside the gene matches. Germline CDR1 is KGHSH and CDR2 is LQKENI. The CDR3 extends over 14 amino acids. CDR3 DNA sequence: TGTGCCAGCTCACCGACAGGGGGGAGGACTGAAGCTTTCTTT. This codes for CASSPTGGRTEAFF. Filled out from reference TRBV18 and TRBJ1-1, the complete variable domain reads NAGVMQNPRHLVRRRGQEARLRCSPMKGHSHVYWYRQLPEEGLKFMVYLQKENIIDESGMPKERFSAEFPKEGPSILRIQQVVRGDSAAYFCASSPTGGRTEAFFGQGTRLTVV.

The chain employs TRBV28 and TRBJ1-1, with TRBD1 as a possible D gene (5 bases). The CDR3 totals 16 residues. V was clipped by 2 bases and J by 0 bases, with 13 bases between them. The germline CDR1 and CDR2 sequences are MDHEN and SYDVKM. The CDR3 loop reads CASSLVRVYMNTEAFF. The CDR3 nucleotides read TGTGCCAGCAGTTTAGTCAGGGTCTACATGAACACTGAAGCTTTCTTT.

V is TRBV11-3 and J is TRBJ1-6; TRBD1 aligns across 7 bases. CDR1 is SGHNT and CDR2 is YENEEA in the germline V gene. The CDR3 covers 16 residues. Unmatched junction bases numbered 9, after V lost 5 bases and J lost 5 bases. In nucleotides, the CDR3 is TGTGCCAGCAGCGCCGCAGGGGGATTGCATAATTCACCCCTCCACTTT. Amino acids: CASSAAGGLHNSPLHF.

This clone was seen a handful of times. This chain's CDR3 is CASSLFSGQGMYEQYF. CDR3 nucleotides: TGCGCCAGCAGCTTGTTTTCGGGACAGGGAATGTACGAGCAGTACTTC. J is TRBJ2-7 and V is TRBV5-1; TRBD1 matches 9 bases. This CDR3 has 16 amino acids. The V gene's germline CDR1 is SGHRS and CDR2 YFSETQ. V was clipped by 1 base and J by 4 bases; unmatched bases: 9.

This clone was found a few times. The chain carries TRBV5-5 and TRBJ1-5, with no clear D. The ends were cut back, 0 bases at V and 4 bases at J, with 11 bases in the middle. Germline-derived CDR1 and CDR2 are SGHKS and YYEKEE (reference sequence). The CDR3 has 15 amino acids. CDR3 in amino acids: CASSLDGVPNQPQHF. The DNA for the CDR3 is TGTGCCAGCAGCTTGGACGGGGTACCGAATCAGCCCCAGCATTTT.

The table lists this clone with a count of one. V usage is TRBV7-9 and J usage is TRBJ2-7, with a possible D match to TRBD2 (5 bases). V lost 3 bases and J 2 bases, leaving 11 bases between the germline ends. Germline CDR1 is SEHNR and CDR2 is FQNEAQ (reference sequence). CDR3 size: 14 residues. The CDR3 sequence is CASSFHLEAYEQYF. CDR3 in DNA: TGTGCCAGCAGCTTTCACCTGGAGGCCTACGAGCAGTACTTC.

V and J are TRBV4-2 and TRBJ1-1; 8 nucleotides agree with TRBD1. Looked up from germline, CDR1 is LGHNA and CDR2 is YNFKEQ. Trimming took 1 base from V and 2 from J; bases not matched to a gene: 9. The CDR3 is 17 residues long. As DNA, the CDR3 is TGTGCCAGCAGCCAAGCCCGAGGACAGGGAGGTAACACTGAAGCTTTCTTT. Its protein product is CASSQARGQGGNTEAFF.

The chain employs TRBV9 and TRBJ2-7; 8 bases fit TRBD1. V was pared by 4 bases and J by 1 base, with 7 bases of the junction left unmatched. From germline, CDR1 is SGDLS and CDR2 YYNGEE. This CDR3 has 15 amino acids. The CDR3 nucleotides are TGTGCCAGCAGCAGGACAGGGAGAGCTTCCTACGAGCAGTACTTC. Its protein product is CASSRTGRASYEQYF.

By proportion, this clone is medium-sized. The identical CDR3 is also encoded by other nucleotide sequences in the sample. This chain joins TRBV19 and TRBJ2-3, with D hard to call. V was trimmed by 6 bases and J by 5 bases, leaving 9 bases between them. This CDR3 has 12 residues. Looked up from germline, CDR1 is LNHDA and CDR2 is SQIVND (reference sequence). The DNA for the CDR3 is TGTGCCAGTAGGATTAGTGGAGATACGCAGTATTTT. This sequence encodes CASRISGDTQYF.

This chain joins TRBV4-3 and TRBJ2-2; D might be TRBD2 (5 bases). Germline CDR1 reads LGHNA; CDR2 reads YSLEER. CDR3 length: 18 residues. Trimming cost V 0 bases and J 7 bases, with 21 bases left between them. The CDR3: CASSQDRILASYGGELFF. The CDR3, as DNA: TGCGCCAGCAGCCAAGATCGGATTCTAGCTTCATACGGCGGGGAGCTGTTTTTT.

The gene calls are TRBV25-1 and TRBJ1-2, with a tentative D call TRBD1 (5 bases). CDR3 length: 12 residues. The germline V gene has CDR1 MGHDK and CDR2 SYGVNS. V was pared by 6 bases and J by 8 bases, with 13 bases between. The DNA for the CDR3 is TGTGCCAGCAGCTACCGGGACTTCGGCTACACCTTC. Translating it yields CASSYRDFGYTF.

This clone was detected once. This chain links TRBV11-2 with TRBJ2-7; weak D call: TRBD2 (5 bases). V was pared by 4 bases and J by 7 bases, with 17 bases between. CDR1 is SGHAT, CDR2 FQNNGV, per germline. The CDR3 totals 14 residues. The CDR3 protein is CASSYPEGPGEQYF. The CDR3, as DNA: TGTGCCAGCAGCTATCCCGAGGGTCCCGGGGAGCAGTACTTC.

This clone was counted between two and nine times. This sequence joins TRBV5-5 and TRBJ2-2; TRBD2 aligns across 11 bases. Germline loops: CDR1 SGHKS, CDR2 YYEKEE (reference sequence). The V segment lost 3 bases and the J segment 6 bases; nucleotides outside the gene matches: 4. CDR3 length: 15 amino acids. The CDR3 region has the DNA TGTGCCAGCAGCTCGACTAGCGGGAATGCCGGGGAGCTGTTTTTT. Its translation is CASSSTSGNAGELFF.

The chain combines TRBV5-1 with TRBJ2-5; 10 bases are shared with TRBD1. CDR3 length equals 15 residues. Germline assignment: CDR1 SGHRS and CDR2 YFSETQ. V shed 2 bases, J shed 5 bases, and the junction held 6 bases outside the gene matches. This chain's CDR3 is CASSLLGTGVETQYF. The CDR3 DNA reads TGCGCCAGCAGCTTATTAGGGACAGGGGTGGAGACCCAGTACTTC.